Each of the 22 T cell receptor beta chains below was sequenced from the same sample in a study of shared T cell receptors in the human thymus. This table comes from immunoSEQ multiplex PCR, and its TCRdb copy is limited to in-frame clones, with some not included. This repertoire shows hundreds of thousands of clones, more than 70% found once; its top ten account for about 0.0094%. The same data also contributed to another study, on human thymus T cells.

Sequencing was done on a sample of thymocytes. These receptors were taken from a boy under two years old with a congenital heart defect.

V gene TRBV11-1 combines with J gene TRBJ2-2; 7 bases align to TRBD1. Germline CDR1 reads SGHAT; CDR2 reads FQDESV (reference sequence). CDR3 length: 17 amino acids. Trimming took 1 base from V and 7 from J; bases not matched to a gene: 12. This CDR3 reads CASSLVVGVWDSGELFF. In DNA, the CDR3 is TGTGCCAGCAGCTTAGTAGTAGGGGTCTGGGACAGCGGGGAGCTGTTTTTT.

This sequence joins TRBV5-6 and TRBJ1-1, with a weak D call TRBD1 (6 bases). V lost 0 bases to trimming and J lost 5 bases, with 17 bases between them. CDR3 length: 16 amino acids. Germline CDR1 is SGHDT and CDR2 is YYEEEE. CDR3 in DNA: TGTGCCAGCAGCTTGGAGAGGGCAGGGGAGAGGACTGAAGCTTTCTTT. It is translated as CASSLERAGERTEAFF. The full variable domain, rest sourced from reference TRBV5-6 and TRBJ1-1, is DAGVTQSPTHLIKTRGQQVTLRCSPKSGHDTVSWYQQALGQGPQFIFQYYEEEERQRGNFPDRFSGHQFPNYSSELNVNALLLGDSALYLCASSLERAGERTEAFFGQGTRLTVV.

The chain has TRBV28 and TRBJ2-7, with TRBD2 as a possible D gene (7 bases). CDR3 length: 15 amino acids. Germline CDR1 MDHEN, CDR2 SYDVKM. V was shortened by 3 bases and J by 4 bases, with 16 bases between the two germline ends. CDR3 sequence: CASSFGSGGGYEQYF. DNA for the CDR3: TGTGCCAGCAGTTTTGGGTCGGGGGGCGGTTACGAGCAGTACTTC.

This chain links TRBV27 with TRBJ2-1; D remains unclear. The germline V gene has CDR1 MNHEY and CDR2 SMNVEV (reference sequence). The CDR3 length is 12 residues. V lost 4 bases, J lost 7 bases, and 8 bases lay in between. CDR3 coding DNA: TGTGCCAGCAGTTCCAGATGGAATGAGCAGTTCTTC. Its translation is CASSSRWNEQFF.

The CDR3 loop reads CASSESTGADYGYTF. The CDR3 nucleotides are TGCGCCAGCAGCGAGAGTACAGGGGCCGACTATGGCTACACCTTC. The chain employs TRBV5-1 and TRBJ1-2, with TRBD1 identical over 7 bases. J was trimmed by 3 bases and V by 4 bases; bases with no gene match: 9. The V gene's germline CDR1 is SGHRS and CDR2 YFSETQ. The CDR3 sequence is 15 residues long.

This chain's CDR3 is CASSPLPDSYEQYF. The DNA for the CDR3 is TGTGCCAGCTCACCCCTCCCAGACTCCTACGAGCAGTACTTC. The gene calls are TRBV18 and TRBJ2-7; D unclear. CDR3 length: 14 residues. Germline lookup yields CDR1 KGHSH and CDR2 LQKENI. V was pared by 3 bases and J by 0 bases, with 9 bases between.

V is TRBV4-2 and J is TRBJ1-5; 7 nucleotides match TRBD1. Trimming took 0 bases from V and 0 from J; bases not matched to a gene: 14. Germline assignment: CDR1 LGHNA and CDR2 YNFKEQ. CDR3 length: 20 amino acids. DNA of the CDR3: TGTGCCAGCAGCCAAGATAGTAGGAGGAGGGGGCAAACTAGCAATCAGCCCCAGCATTTT. This gives the protein CASSQDSRRRGQTSNQPQHF.

This clone was detected a few times. V is TRBV5-1 and J is TRBJ1-1, with 9 bases fitting TRBD1. CDR3 length equals 15 residues. In germline, CDR1 is SGHRS, CDR2 YFSETQ. Trimming cost V 0 bases and J 1 base; bases outside gene matches: 1. The CDR3 DNA reads as TGCGCCAGCAGCTTGGGACAGGGGGAGAACACTGAAGCTTTCTTT. It yields the protein CASSLGQGENTEAFF.

This clone was seen a single time. This chain joins TRBV5-4 and TRBJ1-1, with D perhaps matching TRBD1 (6 bases). The CDR3 sequence is 16 residues long. Germline V CDR1 and CDR2: SGHNT, YYREEE (reference sequence). With 3 bases removed from V and 1 base from J, the gap between germline ends came to 16 bases. The CDR3, as DNA: TGTGCCAGCAGCTCACGGCGGGGGCAGGGGAACACTGAAGCTTTCTTT. It encodes CASSSRRGQGNTEAFF.

The V call is TRBV4-1, the J call TRBJ2-7; weak D call: TRBD1 (6 bases). The CDR3 loop spans 15 amino acids. Germline V gene lookup returns CDR1 MGHRA and CDR2 YSYEKL. The ends were cut back, 0 bases at V and 3 bases at J, with 12 bases in the middle. The CDR3, as DNA: TGCGCCAGCAGCCAAGATGACGGGACAAACTACGAGCAGTACTTC. Encoded protein: CASSQDDGTNYEQYF.

V and J are TRBV6-4 and TRBJ2-3; 8 nucleotides match TRBD1. The CDR3 runs 15 residues. V lost 3 bases to trimming and J lost 4 bases; unmatched junction nucleotides: 6. The V gene's germline CDR1 is MRHNA and CDR2 SNTAGT. The chain's CDR3 is CASSDLGQGADTQYF. The CDR3 DNA reads as TGTGCCAGCAGTGATCTCGGACAGGGTGCAGATACGCAGTATTTT.

This clone has a handful of counts. The chain employs TRBV15 and TRBJ1-1; the match to TRBD1 covers 8 bases. The CDR3 runs to 17 residues. The junction had 11 bases not matched to a gene; V was cut back by 5 bases and J by 0 bases. Germline loops: CDR1 LNHNV, CDR2 YYDKDF (reference sequence). CDR3 region: CATSPQKQGGVNTEAFF. In DNA form, the CDR3 reads TGTGCCACCAGCCCGCAAAAACAGGGGGGCGTGAACACTGAAGCTTTCTTT.

The chain combines TRBV4-1 with TRBJ2-5, with 7 bases matching TRBD2. The J call may not be correct, given that the DNA end is closer to TRBJ2-7. The CDR3 covers 17 residues. Germline V gives CDR1 MGHRA, CDR2 YSYEKL. CDR3 residues: CASSQEVDHGTNYEQYF. The CDR3 nucleotides are TGCGCCAGCAGCCAAGAAGTGGACCACGGGACTAACTACGAGCAGTACTTC.

This clone was counted once. The V and J genes are TRBV6-4 and TRBJ1-2; D is perhaps TRBD1 (6 bases). Trimming shortened V by 7 bases and J by 3 bases, and 12 bases separated the two germline ends. Germline CDR1 MRHNA, CDR2 SNTAGT. The length of the CDR3 is 13 residues. CDR3 nucleotides: TGTGCCAGCAAAGCAGGGGCCGACTATGGCTACACCTTC. It specifies CASKAGADYGYTF.

The CDR3 protein is CASSFRGRPPGTDTQYF. DNA of the CDR3: TGTGCCAGCAGTTTTCGCGGGAGGCCCCCTGGCACAGATACGCAGTATTTT. This sequence joins TRBV28 and TRBJ2-3, with 8 bases that match TRBD2. The germline V gene encodes CDR1 MDHEN and CDR2 SYDVKM. V lost 3 bases to trimming and J lost 1 base; unmatched junction nucleotides: 9. The CDR3 is 17 amino acids.

The gene calls are TRBV15 and TRBJ1-5; D is ambiguous. From germline, CDR1 is LNHNV and CDR2 YYDKDF (reference sequence). V was cut by 0 bases and J by 3 bases, with 9 bases left in between. The CDR3 totals 15 residues. For the CDR3, the DNA is TGTGCCACCAGCAGAGATCTGCCAGTCAATCAGCCCCAGCATTTT. Encoded protein: CATSRDLPVNQPQHF.

The chain links TRBV5-3 to TRBJ2-7; 10 bases are shared with TRBD1. TRBV5-3 is labeled an ORF, and its function is uncertain. Losses at the gene ends were 3 bases for V and 2 bases for J; bases not matched to a gene: 5. The CDR3 contains 15 residues. The CDR3: CARSCRDRGTYEQYF. The CDR3 DNA follows: TGTGCCAGAAGCTGCCGGGACAGGGGAACCTACGAGCAGTACTTC.

This clone was detected a few times. The chain has TRBV14 and TRBJ2-7, with D tentatively TRBD1 (6 bases). This CDR3 has 15 amino acids. From germline, CDR1 is SGHDN and CDR2 FVKESK. V was clipped by 5 bases and J by 2 bases, with 16 bases between them. The CDR3 DNA reads TGTGCCAGCAGCTTTGGGGGCGGGTCCCCCTACGAGCAGTACTTC. It codes for CASSFGGGSPYEQYF. The full variable domain, rest sourced from reference TRBV14 and TRBJ2-7, is EAGVTQFPSHSVIEKGQTVTLRCDPISGHDNLYWYRRVMGKEIKFLLHFVKESKQDESGMPNNRFLAERTGGTYSTLKVQPAELEDSGVYFCASSFGGGSPYEQYFGPGTRLTVT.

The gene calls are TRBV5-6 and TRBJ2-7, with D hard to call. In germline, CDR1 is SGHDT, CDR2 YYEEEE. The CDR3 runs to 15 residues. The V end was cut by 4 bases, the J end by 2 bases, with 16 bases between. CDR3 amino acids: CASSLAPPTAYEQYF. CDR3 coding DNA: TGTGCCAGCAGCCTTGCGCCCCCTACAGCCTACGAGCAGTACTTC.

V and J are TRBV5-1 and TRBJ2-2; 13 bases are shared with TRBD2. This CDR3 region has 19 residues. The trim removed 1 base at V and 5 bases at J, leaving 11 bases unmatched. The germline V gene encodes CDR1 SGHRS and CDR2 YFSETQ. CDR3 sequence: CASSLHGLAGAPGTGELFF. In nucleotides, the CDR3 is TGCGCCAGCAGCTTGCACGGACTAGCGGGGGCCCCAGGAACCGGGGAGCTGTTTTTT.

In its sample, this clone was seen a few times. The genes are TRBV15 and TRBJ2-3; 10 nucleotides match TRBD2. CDR1 is LNHNV and CDR2 is YYDKDF in the germline V gene (reference sequence). Unmatched junction bases numbered 5, after V lost 2 bases and J lost 3 bases. This CDR3 contains 16 residues. CDR3 nucleotides: TGTGCCACCAGCAGATTCCTAGCGGGGGAGACAGATACGCAGTATTTT. This translates into CATSRFLAGETDTQYF.

CDR3 protein: CASSIFLANQETQYF. The CDR3 bases are TGTGCCAGTAGTATTTTCCTAGCGAACCAAGAGACCCAGTACTTC. This rearrangement joins TRBV19 to TRBJ2-5; tentative D call: TRBD2 (6 bases). Germline CDR1 and CDR2: LNHDA and SQIVND (reference sequence). CDR3 length: 15 amino acids. Between the trimmed V and J ends, which lost 3 bases and 0 bases, there was a span of 11 bases.